The 3 T cell receptor beta chains reported below all come from one sample, sequenced in a study of blood T cells in healthy people across ages. For the second PCR, which ran for about 7 to 12 cycles, a sample-barcoded 5' primer and a J-beta primer mix were used. Via MiXCR, TCRdb re-called the 5' RACE reads, giving one row per CDR3 protein. The data contain 1.5 million to 1.8 million distinct CDR3 sequences, roughly 43% of them seen just once; the ten biggest clones take up about 4.1%. Sequencing was carried out using blood. Source of these receptors: a woman between 18 and 29 years old in good health.

The chain links TRBV15 to TRBJ2-3, with 7 bases fitting TRBD2. The CDR3 covers 15 residues. Germline V CDR1 and CDR2: LNHNV, YYDKDF (reference sequence). With 1 base clipped from V and 6 bases from J, the junction kept 7 bases outside the gene matches. Here the CDR3 DNA reads TGTGCCACCAGCAGAGCCCGGGGAGGGAGGGATACGCAGTATTTT. Its translation: CATSRARGGRDTQYF.

In this sample, this clonotype turned up a few times. The V call is TRBV5-1, the J call TRBJ2-7; a possible D gene is TRBD2 (6 bases). Germline lookup yields CDR1 SGHRS and CDR2 YFSETQ. V lost 7 bases, J lost 0 bases, and 11 bases lay in between. The CDR3 has 13 residues. As DNA, the CDR3 is TGCGCCAGCGGTAGCGGCAGCTCCTACGAGCAGTACTTC. It is translated as CASGSGSSYEQYF. Drawing the rest from reference TRBV5-1 and TRBJ2-7, the complete variable domain is KAGVTQTPRYLIKTRGQQVTLSCSPISGHRSVSWYQQTPGQGLQFLFEYFSETQRNKGNFPGRFSGRQFSNSRSEMNVSTLELGDSALYLCASGSGSSYEQYFGPGTRLTVT.

This clonotype was seen a few times. This sequence joins TRBV11-2 and TRBJ2-5, with D tentatively TRBD2 (6 bases). The J call could be wrong; TRBJ2-7 is a better fit for the DNA end. Per the germline V gene, CDR1 is SGHAT and CDR2 is FQNNGV. CDR3 length equals 15 residues. The CDR3 DNA reads as TGTGCCAGCAGCTCGGGGTGCGGGGAGTGGGCCGAGCAGTACTTC. Translation: CASSSGCGEWAEQYF.